This T cell receptor (beta chain) was recovered during a study of regulatory T cells in long-lasting Graves disease. Libraries of TCR beta came from iRepertoire HTBI primers plus Arm-PCR of CDR3 regions. TCRdb re-analysed the multiplex PCR reads in MiXCR, keeping a single row per CDR3 protein. The sample lists about 430,000 distinct CDR3 sequences, roughly 23% occurring once. V lost 10 bases and J lost 0, with 16 bases in between. Germline assignment: CDR1 LNHDA and CDR2 SQIVND (reference sequence). The CDR3 sequence is 14 residues long. Indicated time point: persistent/refractory GD, antithyroid drugs over 5 years with positive TRAb. TCR sequences were obtained from RNA taken from PBMCs.

The sequencing used peripheral blood mononuclear cells (PBMCs), collected when the disease was refractory, from a patient treated with antithyroid drugs. The chain employs TRBV19 and TRBJ2-7; D uncertain. The TCR originated in a female donor with Graves disease. The CDR3 coding sequence is TGTGCCACATCCGGGCAGGACCCCTCCTACGAGCAGTACTTC. This gives the protein CATSGQDPSYEQYF.